The subject of this entry is one TCR beta chain. Original methodology: Counts of nucleated cells, estimated from reference gene primer amplification, were obtained. Clones were sequenced by immunoSEQ multiplex PCR, and TCRdb holds only the in-frame ones, with some missing. That table furnishes V, J and clone size, whereas the DNA furnished D and trimming. The table has over 85,000 clones, just over 75% seen once. The data were obtained in a study of blood T cell repertoires in COVID-19. Study-wide context: Sites across the United States, Italy and Spain contributed samples from acute and convalescent COVID-19. Nucleic acid was either cDNA or gDNA, and it came from T cells, B-cell-depleted T cells, or PBMCs.

Trimming stripped 4 bases from V and 5 bases from J, with 14 bases between. CDR3 size: 14 residues. CDR1 and CDR2 (germline): MDHEN, SYDVKM. This sequence was found in a woman older than 75 with acute or convalescent COVID-19. Specimen: peripheral blood. The chain carries TRBV28 and TRBJ2-5; D might be TRBD1 (5 bases). As DNA, the CDR3 is TGTGCCAGCAGTTGGGGCCTCGCTATGGAGACCCAGTACTTC. Its translation is CASSWGLAMETQYF.